A single sample gave rise to the 25 T cell receptor beta chains below, sequenced in a study of tumor and adjacent non-tumor tissue in lung cancer (dated by TCRdb to 2016 to 2019). Libraries were made using multiplex PCR. The sample was run on an Illumina HiSeq 2500. TCRbeta libraries were constructed through three rounds of nested PCR with primers (Table S4) according to protocols adapted from ARM-PCR. TCRdb's own reprocessing of the public reads used fastp at Q25 and MiXCR and kept productive beta chains. Rows merge per CDR3 protein into single entries with the most common DNA and genes. This sample gives about 93,000 distinct CDR3 sequences in total; less than 80% of them show up just once. Of the sample, about 18% falls within the top ten clones. RNA was isolated from bulk, unsorted tissue, and RNA quality was assessed with a NanoDrop ND-1000 and an Agilent 2100. The sequenced material came from lung tumor tissue. The receptors here all came from a man aged 55 to 70 with non-small cell lung cancer.

On this clonotype itself: The junction differs from germline at one of its ends, possibly a read error. V gene TRBV12-3 or TRBV12-4 combines with J gene TRBJ2-2; tentative D call: TRBD1 (6 bases). The CDR3 length is 16 residues. CDR3 nucleotide sequence: TGTGCTAGCAGCCCTGACAGGAGAGGTTGGGTCGGGGAGCTGTTTTTT. Protein: CASSPDRRGWVGELFF.

This chain links TRBV28 with TRBJ2-4, with a weak D call TRBD2 (6 bases). Trimming took off 2 bases at V and 2 bases at J, with 10 bases between the two ends. Germline V gene sequence: CDR1 MDHEN, CDR2 SYDVKM. CDR3 length: 15 amino acids. CDR3 sequence (DNA): TGTGCCAGCAGTTTAACGGGAGAGTCCAAAAACATTCAGTACTTC. Translating it yields CASSLTGESKNIQYF.

With regard to this clonotype: This may arise from a read error, as a much more abundant clone is one base away. The V call is TRBV5-4, the J call TRBJ2-7; D uncertain. V lost 1 base, J lost 4 bases, and 9 bases lay in between. The CDR3 is 13 amino acids. Germline V gene sequence: CDR1 SGHNT, CDR2 YYREEE (reference sequence). CDR3 in DNA: TGTGCCAGCAGCTTGCGCCCCGGGTACGAGCAGTACTTC. It translates to CASSLRPGYEQYF.

Comments on this clonotype: The junction does not match germline at one end; this may be a read error. The V call is TRBV13, the J call TRBJ2-2, with TRBD2 matching 7 bases. CDR1 and CDR2 (germline): PRHDT, FYEKMQ (reference sequence). This CDR3 contains 16 residues. In nucleotides, the CDR3 is TGTTCCAGCAGCTTAGGACCGCGGGAGCCCCCCGGGGAGATGTTTTTT. Protein product: CSSSLGPREPPGEMFF.

Comments on this clonotype: This sequence may be a read error, since a much larger clone differs from it by one base. V is TRBV12-3 or TRBV12-4 and J is TRBJ1-1; D remains unclear. The V and J ends lost 5 bases and 0 bases respectively, with 7 bases between them. This CDR3 comprises 13 residues. The chain's CDR3 is CASSRAVNTEAFF. The CDR3 coding sequence is TGTGCCAGCAGTCGGGCGGTGAACACTGAAGCTTTCTTT.

Concerning this clonotype: One end of the junction varies from germline; a read error may be responsible. This sequence joins TRBV11-2 and TRBJ2-3; the D is unclear. The CDR3 consists of 13 residues. Germline-derived CDR1 and CDR2 are SGHAT and FQNNGV. The CDR3 protein is CANTEMGTDTQYF. The CDR3, as DNA: TGTGCCAACACCGAGATGGGCACGGATACGCAGTATTTT. Based on the CDR3 plus reference TRBV11-2 and TRBJ2-3, the full variable domain is EAGVAQSPRYKIIEKRQSVAFWCNPISGHATLYWYQQILGQGPKLLIQFQNNGVVDDSQLPKDRFSAERLKGVDSTLKIQPAKLEDSAVYLCANTEMGTDTQYFGPGTRLTVL.

In regard to this clonotype: Given a much more abundant clone one base away, this may be a read error. This chain joins TRBV29-1 and TRBJ1-2; TRBD1 aligns across 8 bases. Germline CDR1 and CDR2: SQVTM and ANQGSEA. With V trimmed by 8 bases and J by 8 bases, 10 bases remained unmatched. This CDR3 has 12 amino acids. CDR3 in amino acids: CSPLSGGQGYTF. DNA for the CDR3: TGCAGCCCCCTCTCAGGGGGCCAAGGCTACACCTTC.

Comment on this clonotype: An end of the junction does not agree with germline; a read error may underlie this. The gene calls are TRBV6-5 and TRBJ2-7; D ambiguous. Germline V gene data show CDR1 as MNHEY and CDR2 as SVGAGI. The CDR3 contains 13 residues. The CDR3: CPSSYPGSSGQYF. CDR3 bases: TGTCCCAGCAGTTACCCAGGATCCTCGGGGCAGTACTTC.

This clonotype was detected many times. The V call is TRBV13, the J call TRBJ2-7; tentative D call: TRBD1 (6 bases). The CDR3 spans 15 residues. CDR1 PRHDT and CDR2 FYEKMQ come from the germline V gene (reference sequence). The V end lost 2 bases, the J end lost 0 bases, and 11 bases lay between the germline ends. CDR3 DNA: TGTGCCAGCAGCTTATTAGGGGACACCTCCTACGAGCAGTACTTC. Translating it yields CASSLLGDTSYEQYF.

Concerning this clonotype: The CDR3 carries no conserved terminal phenylalanine or tryptophan, so it likely arises from a read error. The chain employs TRBV2 and TRBJ1-2; no reliable D call. Germline CDR1 reads SNHLY; CDR2 reads FYNNEI. V was clipped by 5 bases and J by 4 bases, with 8 bases between them. This CDR3 contains 12 residues. The CDR3, as DNA: TGTGCCAGCAGTCCTGTCATCTATGGCTACACCATC. Its protein is CASSPVIYGYTI.

Worth noting for this clonotype: A single base separates this from a much larger clone, so it may be a read error. The chain uses TRBV28 and TRBJ2-7; 7 positions agree with TRBD2. The CDR3 totals 17 residues. From germline, CDR1 is MDHEN and CDR2 SYDVKM. CDR3 loop: CANNPGVWAGVAYEHYF. CDR3 coding DNA: TGTGCCAACAATCCGGGGGTGTGGGCGGGAGTGGCCTACGAGCACTACTTC.

The genes are TRBV28 and TRBJ1-5; TRBD1 matches 8 bases. The trim removed 6 bases at V and 2 bases at J, leaving 12 bases unmatched. The CDR3 sequence is 17 residues long. Germline CDR1 is MDHEN and CDR2 is SYDVKM. CDR3 nucleotide sequence: TGTGCCAGCAGATTCCATGACAGGGGAGGTGGCAATCAGCCCCAGCATTTT. Amino acids: CASRFHDRGGGNQPQHF.

As to this clonotype: A read error may be the cause here, since a much bigger clone is one base away. This rearrangement joins TRBV28 to TRBJ2-7, with TRBD2 as a possible D gene (5 bases). The CDR3 is 13 residues long. CDR1 MDHEN and CDR2 SYDVKM come from the germline V gene. Trimming shortened V by 6 bases and J by 2 bases, and 11 bases separated the two germline ends. In nucleotides, the CDR3 is TGTGCCAGCAGCCGGGATCCTACCTACGAGCAGTACTTC. Translating gives CASSRDPTYEQYF.

Concerning this clonotype itself: The junction and the germline gene differ at one end; a read error may be behind it. The chain employs TRBV7-8 and TRBJ2-1, with D possibly TRBD1 on 5 matching bases. The CDR3 has 14 amino acids. Germline assignment: CDR1 SGHVS and CDR2 FQNEAQ. The CDR3 reads CASSPRWQGDEHFF. CDR3 sequence (DNA): TGTGCCAGCAGCCCCAGATGGCAGGGTGACGAGCACTTCTTC.

Regarding this clonotype: This may be a read error: a much more frequent sequence differs by one nucleotide. The chain employs TRBV12-5 and TRBJ1-6, with D tentatively TRBD1 (5 bases). The CDR3 has 14 amino acids. The V gene's germline CDR1 is LGHNT and CDR2 FRNRAP. The CDR3 DNA sequence: TGTGCTAGTGCCTTAGGGGTCTATAATTCACCCTTCCACTTT. Translating gives CASALGVYNSPFHF. Full variable domain (rest looked up from reference TRBV12-5 and TRBJ1-6): DARVTQTPRHKVTEMGQEVTMRCQPILGHNTVFWYRQTMMQGLELLAYFRNRAPLDDSGMPKDRFSAEMPDATLATLKIQPSEPRDSAVYFCASALGVYNSPFHFGNGTRLTVT.

The rearrangement links TRBV5-4 to TRBJ1-6; D not resolved. Germline-derived CDR1 and CDR2 are SGHNT and YYREEE (reference sequence). CDR3 length: 15 residues. CDR3 DNA sequence: TGTGTCAGGAGCTTTAAAGGGATCTATAATTCACCCCTCCACTTT. Translating it yields CVRSFKGIYNSPLHF.

A note on this clonotype: A much more abundant neighbour one base away suggests this may be a read error. This chain links TRBV5-1 with TRBJ1-5, with D possibly matching TRBD1 (5 bases). The CDR3 length is 14 residues. V gave up 4 bases and J gave up 5 bases, with 13 bases separating them. In germline, CDR1 is SGHRS, CDR2 YFSETQ. The DNA of the CDR3 is TGCGCCAGCAGCATGATGGGGGGGGATCAGCCCCAGCATTTT. It yields the protein CASSMMGGDQPQHF. The variable domain in full, completed from reference TRBV5-1 and TRBJ1-5, reads KAGVTQTPRYLIKTRGQQVTLSCSPISGHRSVSWYQQTPGQGLQFLFEYFSETQRNKGNFPGRFSGRQFSNSRSEMNVSTLELGDSALYLCASSMMGGDQPQHFGDGTRLSIL.

The rearrangement joins TRBV11-3 to TRBJ1-1, with 7 bases aligning to TRBD1. The V and J ends lost 5 bases and 9 bases, in that order; junction bases with no gene match: 6. The CDR3 length is 12 residues. CDR1 and CDR2 (germline): SGHNT, YENEEA. The CDR3 bases are TGTGCCAGCAGCGACAGGGTGTATAAAGCTTTCTTT. Translation gives CASSDRVYKAFF. Variable domain in full (rest from reference TRBV11-3 and TRBJ1-1): EAGVVQSPRYKIIEKKQPVAFWCNPISGHNTLYWYLQNLGQGPELLIRYENEEAVDDSQLPKDRFSAERLKGVDSTLKIQPAELGDSAVYLCASSDRVYKAFFGQGTRLTVV.

With regard to this clonotype: Its ends do not fully match the called genes, so a read error is possible. The chain links TRBV6-6 to TRBJ2-3; D perhaps matches TRBD1 (6 bases). The CDR3 is 17 residues long. Germline V gene data show CDR1 as MNHNY and CDR2 as SVGAGI (reference sequence). CDR3 sequence: CACSYVEDSFYTYTQYF. The CDR3 DNA reads as TGTGCCTGCAGTTACGTGGAGGACAGTTTCTACACATATACGCAGTATTTT.

This clonotype came up many times. The CDR3 nucleotides read TGTGCCAGCAGCCCCCGGGACAGGGTGAACACTGAAGCTTTCTTT. Amino acids: CASSPRDRVNTEAFF. The rearrangement joins TRBV7-9 to TRBJ1-1; 9 bases match TRBD1. The V gene end was trimmed by 5 bases and the J gene end by 0 bases; junction bases not matched to a gene: 4. Germline V gives CDR1 SEHNR, CDR2 FQNEAQ (reference sequence). This CDR3 is built from 15 residues.

On this clonotype: Given a much more abundant clone one base away, this may be a read error. This chain connects TRBV20-1 to TRBJ1-3; perhaps TRBD1 as D (5 bases). Germline V gene sequence: CDR1 DFQATT, CDR2 SNEGSKA (reference sequence). Trimming stripped 1 base from V and 2 bases from J, with 15 bases between. CDR3 length: 16 residues. DNA of the CDR3: TGCAGTGCTAGAGCCCCGGGACTGAGGACTGGAAACACCATATATTTT. As protein: CSARAPGLRTGNTIYF.

On this clonotype itself: One end of the junction fails to match germline, which may point to a read error. The J gene is TRBJ2-7, the V gene TRBV6-1; tentative D call: TRBD1 (5 bases). Germline CDR1 MNHNS, CDR2 SASEGT. The CDR3 is made up of 15 amino acids. This CDR3 is CVSRESLDSTYEQYF. CDR3 bases: TGTGTCAGCAGAGAATCCCTAGACAGCACCTACGAGCAGTACTTC.

As to this clonotype: Germline and junction disagree at one end, which may indicate a read error. This rearrangement joins TRBV11-3 to TRBJ2-7, with D possibly called TRBD1 or TRBD2 (6 bases each). The CDR3 runs to 17 residues. The germline V gene encodes CDR1 SGHNT and CDR2 YENEEA. CDR3 amino acids: CASRSHRIGGARNKQYF. DNA of the CDR3: TGTGCCAGCAGGTCCCACAGGATCGGGGGCGCGAGAAACAAGCAGTACTTT.

In regard to this clonotype: Sequence at one end of the junction differs from germline and may be a read error. V gene TRBV10-3 combines with J gene TRBJ1-2; D remains ambiguous. This CDR3 spans 14 amino acids. Germline V gives CDR1 ENHRY, CDR2 SYGVKD. The chain's CDR3 is CAISPVQLNYGYIF. CDR3 DNA sequence: TGTGCCATCAGCCCAGTACAGCTTAACTATGGCTACATCTTC.

This clonotype was counted many times. The chain links TRBV20-1 to TRBJ2-3; D gene ambiguous. Germline lookup yields CDR1 DFQATT and CDR2 SNEGSKA (reference sequence). Deletions cut 6 bases from V and 5 bases from J, with 18 bases between. The CDR3 contains 14 residues. The DNA for the CDR3 is TGCAGTGCCCCCAACTCTCGTTGGGGAGATACGCAGTATTTT. Residues: CSAPNSRWGDTQYF.